This T cell receptor beta chain was captured in a study of a mutant IDH1 vaccine in newly diagnosed glioma. Details on this clone: What it binds is not known.

As to time point: week 35, safety follow-up. The study gave 300 ug of mutant IDH1 20-mer peptide per vaccine dose, with topical imiquimod. V was trimmed by 5 bases and J by 10 bases, leaving 26 bases between them. CDR3 length: 16 residues. Germline values: CDR1 MNHEY, CDR2 SMNVEV (reference sequence). Some clones are missing from TCRdb's copy, which holds only in-frame ones; the method was immunoSEQ multiplex PCR. The sample has 35,000 to 45,000 clones, around 91% seen once. This specimen was PBMCs, taken from a glioma patient whose treatment included an IDH1 peptide vaccine. The TCR comes from a man aged 35 to 55 with glioma. The V and J genes are TRBV27 and TRBJ1-2; TRBD1 might be the D (5 bases). The CDR3 DNA reads as TGTGCCAGCAGTCCGGAAAGGGACCGAGCATCCCGAATCTACACCTTC. Translated: CASSPERDRASRIYTF.